This TCR beta chain was recovered during a study of blood T cell repertoires in COVID-19. Authors' methods: It was from reference gene primer amplification that nucleated cell counts were estimated. Only in-frame clones appear in the TCRdb table, and some are missing; sequencing was by immunoSEQ multiplex PCR. Clone size and V and J calls were adopted from that table, with D and trimming inferred from the DNA. The table lists around 250,000 clones, approximately 78% of them singletons. V lost 10 bases to trimming and J lost 0 bases, with 10 bases between them. The CDR3 covers 14 residues. The germline CDR1 and CDR2 sequences are MNHEY and SVGAGI.

The receptor comes from a woman aged 18-30 years with acute or convalescent COVID-19. This chain uses TRBV6-5 with TRBJ1-6; D is ambiguous. The sample was peripheral blood. CDR3 residues: CATGQSSYNSPLHF. In nucleotides, the CDR3 is TGTGCCACCGGTCAAAGCTCCTATAATTCACCCCTCCACTTT.